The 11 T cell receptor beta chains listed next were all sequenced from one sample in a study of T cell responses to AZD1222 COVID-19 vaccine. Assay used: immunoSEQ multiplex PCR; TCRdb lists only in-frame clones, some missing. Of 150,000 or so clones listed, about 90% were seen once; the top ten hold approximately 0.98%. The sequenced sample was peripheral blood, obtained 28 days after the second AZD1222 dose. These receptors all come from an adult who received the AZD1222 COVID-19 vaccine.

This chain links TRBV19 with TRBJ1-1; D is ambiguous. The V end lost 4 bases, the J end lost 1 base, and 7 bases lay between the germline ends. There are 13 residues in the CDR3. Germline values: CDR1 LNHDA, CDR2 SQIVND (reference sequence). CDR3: CASSTVQNTEAFF. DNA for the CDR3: TGTGCCAGTAGTACCGTCCAGAACACTGAAGCTTTCTTT.

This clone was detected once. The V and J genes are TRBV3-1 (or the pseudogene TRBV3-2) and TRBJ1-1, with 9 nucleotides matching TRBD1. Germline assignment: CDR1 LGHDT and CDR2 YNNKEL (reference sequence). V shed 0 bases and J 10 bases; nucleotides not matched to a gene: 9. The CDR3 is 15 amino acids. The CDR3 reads CASSQDRRDRAGAFF. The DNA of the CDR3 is TGTGCCAGCAGCCAAGATAGGAGGGACAGGGCTGGAGCTTTCTTT.

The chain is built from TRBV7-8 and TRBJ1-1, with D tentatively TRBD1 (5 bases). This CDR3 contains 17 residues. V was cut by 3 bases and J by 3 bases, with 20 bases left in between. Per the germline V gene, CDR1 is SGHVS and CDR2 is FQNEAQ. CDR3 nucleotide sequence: TGTGCCAGCAGCTTCGGCGCTGGGGCGGGGTCGTACACTGAAGCTTTCTTT. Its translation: CASSFGAGAGSYTEAFF.

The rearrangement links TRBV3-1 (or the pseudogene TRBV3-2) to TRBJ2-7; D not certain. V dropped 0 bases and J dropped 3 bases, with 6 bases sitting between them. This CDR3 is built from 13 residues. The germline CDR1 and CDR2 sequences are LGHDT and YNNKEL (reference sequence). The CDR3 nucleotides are TGTGCCAGCAGCCAAGATAGCCTCTACGAGCAGTACTTC. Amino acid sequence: CASSQDSLYEQYF.

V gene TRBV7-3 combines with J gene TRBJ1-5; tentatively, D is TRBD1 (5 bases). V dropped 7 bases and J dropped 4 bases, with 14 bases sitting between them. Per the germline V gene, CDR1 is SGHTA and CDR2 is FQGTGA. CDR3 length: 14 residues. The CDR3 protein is CASNKTAFNQPQHF. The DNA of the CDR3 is TGTGCCAGCAATAAGACAGCATTTAATCAGCCCCAGCATTTT.

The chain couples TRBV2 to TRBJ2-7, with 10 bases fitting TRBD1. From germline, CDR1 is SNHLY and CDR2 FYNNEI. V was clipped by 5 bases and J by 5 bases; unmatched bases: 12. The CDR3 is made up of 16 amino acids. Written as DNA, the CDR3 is TGTGCCAGCAGTATAAATTGGACAGGGGGGAAAGACGAGCAGTACTTC. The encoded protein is CASSINWTGGKDEQYF.

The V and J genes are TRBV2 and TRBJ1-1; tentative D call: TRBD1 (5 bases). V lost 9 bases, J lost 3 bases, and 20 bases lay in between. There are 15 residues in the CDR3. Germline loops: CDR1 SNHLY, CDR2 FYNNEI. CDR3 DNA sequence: TGTGCCAGGGAGGGGCCCTCCCGGGGGGACACTGAAGCTTTCTTT. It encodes CAREGPSRGDTEAFF.

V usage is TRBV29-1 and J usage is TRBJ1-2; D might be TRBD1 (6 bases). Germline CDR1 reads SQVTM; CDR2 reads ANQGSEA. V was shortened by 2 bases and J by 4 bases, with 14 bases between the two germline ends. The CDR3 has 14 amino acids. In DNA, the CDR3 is TGCAGCGTTGAAATTGGGGGCCCGTCCTATGGCTACACCTTC. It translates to CSVEIGGPSYGYTF.

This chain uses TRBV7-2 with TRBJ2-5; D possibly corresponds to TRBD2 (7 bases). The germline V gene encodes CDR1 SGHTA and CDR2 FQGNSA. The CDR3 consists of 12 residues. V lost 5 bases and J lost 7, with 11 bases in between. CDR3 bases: TGTGCCAGCAGCCTGGCGGGGGCGACCCAGTACTTC. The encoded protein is CASSLAGATQYF.

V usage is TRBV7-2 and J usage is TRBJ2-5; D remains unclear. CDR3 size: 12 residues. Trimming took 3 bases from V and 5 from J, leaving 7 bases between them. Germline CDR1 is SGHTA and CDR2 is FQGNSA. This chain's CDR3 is CASSFVVETQYF. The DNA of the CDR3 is TGTGCCAGCAGCTTTGTTGTGGAGACCCAGTACTTC.

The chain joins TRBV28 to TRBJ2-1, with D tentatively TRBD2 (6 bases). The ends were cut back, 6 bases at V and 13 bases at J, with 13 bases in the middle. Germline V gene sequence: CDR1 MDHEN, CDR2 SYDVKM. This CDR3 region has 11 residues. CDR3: CASSIGGVQFF. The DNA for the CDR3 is TGTGCCAGCAGCATTGGAGGGGTCCAGTTCTTC.